This entry features one T cell receptor (beta chain) sequence. The specificity of this receptor is unknown. The record has no base qualities; no much larger clone is one base away. These data come from a study of blood T cell repertoires in COVID-19 (dated by TCRdb to 2020 to 2022). General notes on the study: Collaborator samples came from the United States, Italy and Spain and covered acute and convalescent phases of COVID-19. The repertoires were released in a freely available public database meant as a resource for research on the immune response to SARS-CoV-2. The prospective study material was composed of cDNA or gDNA derived from T cells, B-cell-depleted T cells, or PBMCs. The dataset comprised deeply sampled blood TCRbeta repertoires from subjects exposed to, actively infected with, or recovered from COVID-19. The samples were drawn from the first 160 participants of the ongoing ImmuneRACE study and from some 1,300 subjects provided by 6 global collaborators. Nearly every sample came with metadata listing a de-identified subject ID, COVID-19 status, age in years and sex. Where HLA class I and class II types were available, the types were taken from metadata supplied by the sample provider, not from assay-based typing.

Study-wide findings and limitations: The amount of clinical and demographic metadata varied by source and participant and was provided uncurated.

CDR1 and CDR2, per the germline V gene, are LGHNA and YNFKEQ. The CDR3, from cysteine to phenylalanine, totals 12 residues. Only the CDR3 portion is preserved as DNA: 36 bases, with reading frame beginning at the first base. V lost 1 base and J lost 12 bases, and the count of bases not matched to a germline gene is 1. Whole blood was collected in K2EDTA tubes by collaborating institutions according to the institutions' own protocols. For TCRbeta analysis, collaborator samples were shipped as frozen whole blood, as isolated PBMCs, or as DNA extracted from either sample type. The immunoSEQ Assay, a bias-controlled multiplex PCR, was used to amplify TCRbeta CDR3 regions from genomic DNA. The paper's data handling went like this. The number of nucleated cells in each sample was estimated from the amplification of reference gene primers within the assay. To quantify the absolute abundance of each unique TCRbeta CDR3 rearrangement, sequence reads were collapsed and filtered. For each sample, productive Simpson clonality was calculated as the square root of Simpson's diversity index across productive rearrangements. TCRdb re-hosts the immuneACCESS table, in-frame sequences only. Its copies lack some clones; in the studies checked, an unresolved V gene accounts for under half of them, and the cause for the rest is not known. Clone size and the V and J calls come from that table; the DNA yielded D and trimming. The sample includes about 300,000 clones, with about 82% observed a single time. The biggest ten clones account for around 1.6% of the sample.

This TCR was recovered from a woman aged 50 to 60 with acute or convalescent COVID-19. Material: peripheral blood. The chain is made from TRBV4-2 and TRBJ2-1, and TRBD1 aligns with 9 junction nucleotides. The DNA is TGTGCCAGCAGCCAAGTGGGACAGGGGCAGTTCTTC. Its protein product is CASSQVGQGQFF.